This T cell receptor (beta chain) was documented in a study of blood T cells in healthy people across ages. For the second PCR, which ran for 7 to 11 cycles, a sample-barcoded 5' primer and a J-beta primer mix were used. TCRdb called the 5' RACE reads again in MiXCR, with one record for every CDR3 protein. Among fewer than 650,000 distinct CDR3 sequences listed, over 25% were seen once. Germline CDR1 and CDR2: MGHRA and YSYEKL. The CDR3 sequence is 13 residues long. This sample was shared with a second study, whose subject was T cells of mothers and their children.

The sample was blood. The TCR was taken from a boy under 10 years old in good health. The chain uses TRBV4-1 and TRBJ2-5; D is undetermined. The J call may not be correct, given that the DNA end is closer to TRBJ2-7. CDR3 in amino acids: CASSQGSEYEQYF. Here the CDR3 DNA reads TGCGCCAGCAGCCAGGGATCGGAGTACGAGCAGTACTTC.